This entry lists 8 T cell receptor beta chains sequenced from one sample in a study of cytomegalovirus exposure and HLA in healthy donors. Repertoires were generated with immunoSEQ multiplex PCR, while TCRdb's copy carries only in-frame clones and drops some. The data contain roughly 47,000 clones, approximately 93% of them singletons. Sequenced material: PBMCs. The source is a young woman in good health and CMV-seronegative.

This sequence joins TRBV6-5 and TRBJ1-2; a weak D match, TRBD1 (5 bases). The V gene lost 6 bases and the J gene lost 0 bases, with 11 bases spanning the gap. The CDR3 is 14 residues long. Germline V gene sequence: CDR1 MNHEY, CDR2 SVGAGI. CDR3 nucleotides: TGTGCCAGCAGCTCTGGGGCTTCTAACTATGGCTACACCTTC. It is translated as CASSSGASNYGYTF.

The chain links TRBV5-4 to TRBJ2-5; TRBD2 agrees at 12 bases. Near its end, the DNA agrees better with TRBJ2-7, so the J call may be wrong. Germline CDR1 SGHNT, CDR2 YYREEE (reference sequence). This CDR3 region has 16 residues. This CDR3 reads CASSLDLAGGAYEQYF. The CDR3, as DNA: TGTGCCAGCAGCCTTGATCTAGCGGGAGGGGCCTACGAGCAGTACTTC.

This clone was counted a single time. This chain joins TRBV6-1 and TRBJ2-2; TRBD2 might be the D (6 bases). Trimming took off 3 bases at V and 1 base at J, with 12 bases between the two ends. Germline V gene lookup returns CDR1 MNHNS and CDR2 SASEGT. The CDR3 consists of 16 residues. The CDR3 loop reads CASSDQPAGNTGELFF. The CDR3 nucleotides are TGTGCCAGCAGTGATCAGCCAGCGGGGAACACCGGGGAGCTGTTTTTT.

This clone appeared a few times. The chain links TRBV5-4 to TRBJ1-2; D is unresolved. CDR1 is SGHNT and CDR2 is YYREEE in the germline V gene (reference sequence). With 4 bases removed from V and 7 bases from J, the gap between germline ends came to 11 bases. The CDR3 spans 12 residues. The chain's CDR3 is CASSQDFRGYTF. CDR3 nucleotide sequence: TGTGCCAGCAGCCAGGACTTTCGTGGCTACACCTTC.

The chain recombines TRBV28 with TRBJ2-7, with 8 bases aligning to TRBD1. Germline V gives CDR1 MDHEN, CDR2 SYDVKM. V lost 6 bases and J lost 4; bases outside the gene matches: 11. The length of the CDR3 is 15 residues. CDR3 coding DNA: TGTGCCAGCAGCCTGACAGGACAGGGTCTATACGAGCAGTACTTC. Amino acids: CASSLTGQGLYEQYF. Full variable domain (missing parts from reference TRBV28 and TRBJ2-7): DVKVTQSSRYLVKRTGEKVFLECVQDMDHENMFWYRQDPGLGLRLIYFSYDVKMKEKGDIPEGYSVSREKKERFSLILESASTNQTSMYLCASSLTGQGLYEQYFGPGTRLTVT.

The rearrangement links TRBV7-2 to TRBJ1-1; D is unresolved. Germline assignment: CDR1 SGHTA and CDR2 FQGNSA. CDR3 size: 13 residues. V was trimmed by 4 bases and J by 1 base, leaving 7 bases between them. The chain's CDR3 is CASSSQRNTEAFF. CDR3 in DNA: TGTGCCAGCAGCTCACAGAGGAACACTGAAGCTTTCTTT.

The gene calls are TRBV5-1 and TRBJ2-1, with D perhaps matching TRBD1 (5 bases). This CDR3 comprises 15 residues. Germline V gene data show CDR1 as SGHRS and CDR2 as YFSETQ. The V and J ends lost 9 bases and 2 bases respectively, with 18 bases between them. The CDR3 region is CATAGTGDTYNEQFF. Here the CDR3 DNA reads TGCGCCACCGCAGGAACAGGAGACACCTACAATGAGCAGTTCTTC.

The genes are TRBV23-1 and TRBJ1-2; D uncertain. TRBV23-1 is noted as an ORF with a role that remains uncertain. V was cut by 0 bases and J by 8 bases, with 13 bases left in between. This CDR3 comprises 14 residues. CDR3 bases: TGCGCCAGCAGTCAATCGAGGGAGGGTACCGGCTACACCTTC. This gives the protein CASSQSREGTGYTF.